The subject of this entry is one TCR beta chain. The sample is drawn from a study of blood T cell repertoires in COVID-19. CDR1 and CDR2 (germline): MNHEY, SVGAGI. There are 15 residues in the CDR3. V shed 6 bases and J 5 bases; nucleotides not matched to a gene: 11. Sequencing used immunoSEQ multiplex PCR; TCRdb keeps in-frame clones, though not all of them. The table shows roughly 430,000 clones, with nearly 90% occurring only once. The origin of this receptor is a woman between 40 and 50 years old with acute COVID-19. This chain joins TRBV6-5 and TRBJ1-2; TRBD1 matches 8 bases. What was sequenced was PBMCs or T cells enriched from blood (not recorded which). CDR3 amino acids: CASSPGQGLGYGYTF. CDR3 nucleotide sequence: TGTGCCAGCAGCCCCGGACAGGGTTTAGGGTATGGCTACACCTTC.